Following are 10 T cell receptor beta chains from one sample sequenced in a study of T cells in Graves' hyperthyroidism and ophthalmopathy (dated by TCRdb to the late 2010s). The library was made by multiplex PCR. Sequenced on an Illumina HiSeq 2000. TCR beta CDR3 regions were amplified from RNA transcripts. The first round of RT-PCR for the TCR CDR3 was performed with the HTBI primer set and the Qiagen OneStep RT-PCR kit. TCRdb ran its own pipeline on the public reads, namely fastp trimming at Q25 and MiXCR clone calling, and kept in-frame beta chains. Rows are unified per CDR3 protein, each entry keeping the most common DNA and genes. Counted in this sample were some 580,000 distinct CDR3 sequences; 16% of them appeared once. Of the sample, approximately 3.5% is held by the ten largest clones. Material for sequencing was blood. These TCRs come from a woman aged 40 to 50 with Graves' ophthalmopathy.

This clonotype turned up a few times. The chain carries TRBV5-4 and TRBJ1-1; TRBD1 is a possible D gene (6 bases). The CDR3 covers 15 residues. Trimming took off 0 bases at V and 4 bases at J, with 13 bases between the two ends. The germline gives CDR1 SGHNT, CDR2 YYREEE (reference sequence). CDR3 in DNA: TGTGCCAGCAGCTTGGCTCCAGGGGAGGTCACTGAAGCTTTCTTT. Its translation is CASSLAPGEVTEAFF.

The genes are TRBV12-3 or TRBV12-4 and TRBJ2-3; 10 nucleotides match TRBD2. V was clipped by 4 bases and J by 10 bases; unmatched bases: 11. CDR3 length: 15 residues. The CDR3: CASSSSGTSALPQYF. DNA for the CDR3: TGTGCCAGCAGTTCTTCCGGGACTAGCGCCCTTCCGCAGTATTTT.

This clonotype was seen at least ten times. Written as DNA, the CDR3 is TGTGCCAGCAGCTTAGATCGGGAGGGAGGCGAGACTGAAGCTTTCTTT. Its translation is CASSLDREGGETEAFF. The chain is built from TRBV11-3 and TRBJ1-1; D uncertain. Germline V gene lookup returns CDR1 SGHNT and CDR2 YENEEA. The V and J ends lost 0 bases and 5 bases respectively, with 16 bases between them. The CDR3 loop spans 16 amino acids.

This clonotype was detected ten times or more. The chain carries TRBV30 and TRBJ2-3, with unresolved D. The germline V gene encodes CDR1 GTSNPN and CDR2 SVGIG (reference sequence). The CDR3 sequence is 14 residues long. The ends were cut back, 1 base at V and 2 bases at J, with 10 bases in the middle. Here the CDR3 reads CAWSAYTPTDTQYF. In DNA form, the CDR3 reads TGTGCCTGGAGTGCCTACACCCCCACAGATACGCAGTATTTT. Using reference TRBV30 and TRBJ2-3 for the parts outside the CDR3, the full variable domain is SQTIHQWPATLVQPVGSPLSLECTVEGTSNPNLYWYRQAAGRGLQLLFYSVGIGQISSEVPQNLSASRPQDRQFILSSKKLLLSDSGFYLCAWSAYTPTDTQYFGPGTRLTVL.

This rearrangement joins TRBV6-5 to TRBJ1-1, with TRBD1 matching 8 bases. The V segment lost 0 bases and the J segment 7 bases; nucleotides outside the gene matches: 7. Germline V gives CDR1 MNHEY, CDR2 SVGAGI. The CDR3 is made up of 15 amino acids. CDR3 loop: CASSYSAGGDDEAFF. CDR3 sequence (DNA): TGTGCCAGCAGTTACTCGGCAGGGGGCGACGATGAAGCTTTCTTT.

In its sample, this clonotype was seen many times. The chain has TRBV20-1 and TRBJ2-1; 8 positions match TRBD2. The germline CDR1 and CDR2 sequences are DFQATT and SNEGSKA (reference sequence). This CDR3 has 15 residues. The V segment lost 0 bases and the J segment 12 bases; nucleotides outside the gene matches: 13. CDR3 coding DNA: TGCAGTGCTAGAGAAAGCGGGGGCGGCCTTGGGGGGCAGTTCTTC. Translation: CSARESGGGLGGQFF.

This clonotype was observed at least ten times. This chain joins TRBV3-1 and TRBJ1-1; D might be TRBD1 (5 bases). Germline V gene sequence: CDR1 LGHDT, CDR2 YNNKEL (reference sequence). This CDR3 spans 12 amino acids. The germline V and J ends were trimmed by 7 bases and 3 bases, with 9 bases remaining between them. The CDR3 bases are TGTGCCAGCACCGTGGGGGACACTGAAGCTTTCTTT. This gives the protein CASTVGDTEAFF. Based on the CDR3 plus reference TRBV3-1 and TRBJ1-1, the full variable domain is DTAVSQTPKYLVTQMGNDKSIKCEQNLGHDTMYWYKQDSKKFLKIMFSYNNKELIINETVPNRFSPKSPDKAHLNLHINSLELGDSAVYFCASTVGDTEAFFGQGTRLTVV.

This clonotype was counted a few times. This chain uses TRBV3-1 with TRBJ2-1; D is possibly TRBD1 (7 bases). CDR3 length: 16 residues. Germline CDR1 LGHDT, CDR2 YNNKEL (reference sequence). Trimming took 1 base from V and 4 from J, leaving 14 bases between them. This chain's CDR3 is CASSQGAGQNYNEQFF. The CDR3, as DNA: TGTGCCAGCAGCCAAGGGGCGGGACAGAATTACAATGAGCAGTTCTTC.

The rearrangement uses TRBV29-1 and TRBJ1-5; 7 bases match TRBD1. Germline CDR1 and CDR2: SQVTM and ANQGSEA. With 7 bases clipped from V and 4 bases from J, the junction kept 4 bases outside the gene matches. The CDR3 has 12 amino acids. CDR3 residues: CSASTGNQPQHF. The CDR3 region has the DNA TGCAGCGCATCGACAGGGAATCAGCCCCAGCATTTT. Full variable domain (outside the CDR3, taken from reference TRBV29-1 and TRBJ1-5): SAVISQKPSRDICQRGTSLTIQCQVDSQVTMMFWYRQQPGQSLTLIATANQGSEATYESGFVIDKFPISRPNLTFSTLTVSNMSPEDSSIYLCSASTGNQPQHFGDGTRLSIL.

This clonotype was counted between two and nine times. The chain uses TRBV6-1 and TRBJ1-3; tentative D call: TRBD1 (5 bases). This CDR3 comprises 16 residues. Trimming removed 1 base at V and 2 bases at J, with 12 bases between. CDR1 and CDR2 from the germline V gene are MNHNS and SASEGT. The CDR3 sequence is CASSEVGTTAGNTIYF. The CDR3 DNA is TGTGCCAGCAGTGAAGTGGGGACGACGGCTGGAAACACCATATATTTT.